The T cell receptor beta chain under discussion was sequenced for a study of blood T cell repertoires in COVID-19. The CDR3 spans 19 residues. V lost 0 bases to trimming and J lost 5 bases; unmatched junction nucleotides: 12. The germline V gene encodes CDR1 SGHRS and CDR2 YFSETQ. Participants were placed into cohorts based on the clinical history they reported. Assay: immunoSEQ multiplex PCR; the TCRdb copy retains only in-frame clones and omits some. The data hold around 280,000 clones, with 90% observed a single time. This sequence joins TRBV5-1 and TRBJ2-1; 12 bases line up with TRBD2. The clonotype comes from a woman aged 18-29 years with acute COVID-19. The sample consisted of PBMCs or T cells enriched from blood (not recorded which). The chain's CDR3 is CASSLAGLAGGPTNNEQFF. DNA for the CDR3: TGCGCCAGCAGCTTGGCCGGGCTAGCGGGAGGGCCGACTAACAATGAGCAGTTCTTC.